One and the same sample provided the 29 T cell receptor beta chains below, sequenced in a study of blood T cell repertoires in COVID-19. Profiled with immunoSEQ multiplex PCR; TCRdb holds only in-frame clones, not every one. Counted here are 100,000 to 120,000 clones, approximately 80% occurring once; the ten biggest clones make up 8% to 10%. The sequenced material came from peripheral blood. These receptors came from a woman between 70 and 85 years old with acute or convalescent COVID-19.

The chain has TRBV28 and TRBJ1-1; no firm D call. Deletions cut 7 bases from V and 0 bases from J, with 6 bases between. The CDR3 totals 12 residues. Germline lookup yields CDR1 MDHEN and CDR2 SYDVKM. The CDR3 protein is CASTRLNTEAFF. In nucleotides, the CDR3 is TGTGCCAGCACCAGGCTGAACACTGAAGCTTTCTTT.

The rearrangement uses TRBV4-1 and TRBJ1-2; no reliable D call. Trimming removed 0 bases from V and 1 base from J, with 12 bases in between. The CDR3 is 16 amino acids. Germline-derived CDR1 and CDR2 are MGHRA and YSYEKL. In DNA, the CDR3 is TGCGCCAGCAGCCAAGACTGGTGGAGCATTAACTATGGCTACACCTTC. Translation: CASSQDWWSINYGYTF.

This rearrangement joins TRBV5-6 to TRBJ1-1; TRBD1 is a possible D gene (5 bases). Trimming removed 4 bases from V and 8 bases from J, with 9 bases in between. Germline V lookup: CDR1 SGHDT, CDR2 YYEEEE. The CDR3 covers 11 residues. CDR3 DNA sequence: TGTGCCAGCAGCCTGACAGCAGAAGCTTTCTTT. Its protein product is CASSLTAEAFF.

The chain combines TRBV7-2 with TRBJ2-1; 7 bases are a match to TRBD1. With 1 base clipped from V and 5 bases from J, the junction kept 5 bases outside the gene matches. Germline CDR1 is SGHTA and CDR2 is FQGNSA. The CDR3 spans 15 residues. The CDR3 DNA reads TGTGCCAGCAGCTTAGTAGGGGGCGGGCACAATGAGCAGTTCTTC. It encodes CASSLVGGGHNEQFF.

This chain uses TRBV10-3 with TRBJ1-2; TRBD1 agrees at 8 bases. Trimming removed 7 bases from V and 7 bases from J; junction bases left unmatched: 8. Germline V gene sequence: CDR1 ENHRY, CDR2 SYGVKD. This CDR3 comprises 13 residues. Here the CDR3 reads CAITDRGAGGYTF. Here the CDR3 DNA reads TGTGCCATCACCGACAGGGGAGCGGGTGGCTACACCTTC.

CDR3 in amino acids: CASSHGQGVTEAFF. The CDR3, as DNA: TGCGCCAGCAGCCATGGACAGGGGGTAACTGAAGCTTTCTTT. The gene calls are TRBV4-3 and TRBJ1-1; 10 bases map to TRBD1. CDR3 length: 14 amino acids. V shed 3 bases and J 5 bases; nucleotides not matched to a gene: 3. Germline V gene data show CDR1 as LGHNA and CDR2 as YSLEER.

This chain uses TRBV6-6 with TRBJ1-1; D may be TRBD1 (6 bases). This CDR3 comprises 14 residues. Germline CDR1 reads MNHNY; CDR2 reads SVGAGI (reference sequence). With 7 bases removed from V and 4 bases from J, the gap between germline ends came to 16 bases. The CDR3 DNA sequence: TGTGCCAGCACCGCCTACAGGGAAGGCACTGAAGCTTTCTTT. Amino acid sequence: CASTAYREGTEAFF.

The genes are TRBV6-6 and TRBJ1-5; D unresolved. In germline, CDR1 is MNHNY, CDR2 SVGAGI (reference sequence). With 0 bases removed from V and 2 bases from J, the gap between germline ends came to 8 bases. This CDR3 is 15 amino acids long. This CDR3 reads CASSYSEVGNQPQHF. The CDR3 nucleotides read TGTGCCAGCAGTTACTCAGAGGTTGGCAATCAGCCCCAGCATTTT.

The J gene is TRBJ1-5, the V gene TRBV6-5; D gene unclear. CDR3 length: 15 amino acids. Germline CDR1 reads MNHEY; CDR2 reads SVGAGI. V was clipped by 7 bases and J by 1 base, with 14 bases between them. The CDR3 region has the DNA TGTGCCAGCACCCCAGGCCCTGGGAGCAATCAGCCCCAGCATTTT. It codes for CASTPGPGSNQPQHF.

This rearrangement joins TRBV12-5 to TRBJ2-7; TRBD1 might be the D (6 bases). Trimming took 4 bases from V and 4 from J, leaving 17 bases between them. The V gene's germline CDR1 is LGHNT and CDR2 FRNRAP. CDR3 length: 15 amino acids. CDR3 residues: CASGSPRGGIYEQYF. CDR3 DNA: TGTGCTAGTGGTTCCCCACGAGGGGGTATTTACGAGCAGTACTTC.

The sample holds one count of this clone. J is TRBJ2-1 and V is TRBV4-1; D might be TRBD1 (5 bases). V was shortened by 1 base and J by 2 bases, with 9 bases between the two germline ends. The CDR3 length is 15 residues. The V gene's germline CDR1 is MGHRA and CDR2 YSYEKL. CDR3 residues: CASSQGGRPYNEQFF. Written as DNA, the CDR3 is TGCGCCAGCAGCCAAGGGGGCCGCCCCTACAATGAGCAGTTCTTC.

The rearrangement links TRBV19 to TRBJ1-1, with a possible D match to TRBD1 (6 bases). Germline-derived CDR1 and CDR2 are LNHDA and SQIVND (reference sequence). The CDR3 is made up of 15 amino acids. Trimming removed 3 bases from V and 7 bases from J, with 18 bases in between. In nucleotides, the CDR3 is TGTGCCAGTAGTATCAATACAGGGAATGGTGGTGAAGCTTTCTTT. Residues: CASSINTGNGGEAFF.

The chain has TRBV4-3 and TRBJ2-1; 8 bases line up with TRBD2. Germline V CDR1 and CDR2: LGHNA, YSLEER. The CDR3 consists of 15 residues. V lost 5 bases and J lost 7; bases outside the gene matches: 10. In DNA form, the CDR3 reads TGCGCCAGCAGCTGGAGCGGGAGTTTCGCAAATGAGCAGTTCTTC. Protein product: CASSWSGSFANEQFF.

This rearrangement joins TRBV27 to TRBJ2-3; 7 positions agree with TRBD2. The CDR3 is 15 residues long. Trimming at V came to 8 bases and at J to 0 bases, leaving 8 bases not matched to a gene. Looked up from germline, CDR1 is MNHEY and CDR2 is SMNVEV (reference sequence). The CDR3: CASATGGVSTDTQYF. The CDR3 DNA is TGTGCCAGCGCGACGGGGGGAGTTAGCACAGATACGCAGTATTTT.

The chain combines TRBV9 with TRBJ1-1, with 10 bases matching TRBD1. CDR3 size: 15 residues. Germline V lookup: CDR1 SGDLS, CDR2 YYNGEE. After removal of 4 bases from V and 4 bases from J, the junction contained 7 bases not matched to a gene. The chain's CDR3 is CASSYRDRGGTEAFF. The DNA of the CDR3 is TGTGCCAGCAGCTACCGGGACAGGGGCGGCACTGAAGCTTTCTTT.

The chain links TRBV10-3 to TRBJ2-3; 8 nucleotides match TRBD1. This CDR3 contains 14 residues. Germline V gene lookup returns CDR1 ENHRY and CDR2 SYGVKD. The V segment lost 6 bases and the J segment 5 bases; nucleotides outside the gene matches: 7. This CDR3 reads CAIRQGDSGDTQYF. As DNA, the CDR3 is TGTGCCATCAGACAGGGGGACTCCGGAGATACGCAGTATTTT.

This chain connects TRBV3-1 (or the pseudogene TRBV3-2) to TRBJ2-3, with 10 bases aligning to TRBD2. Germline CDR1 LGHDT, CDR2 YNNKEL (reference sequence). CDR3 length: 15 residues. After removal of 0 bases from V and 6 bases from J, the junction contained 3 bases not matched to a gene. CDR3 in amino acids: CASSQEGTSADTQYF. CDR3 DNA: TGTGCCAGCAGCCAAGAAGGGACTAGCGCCGATACGCAGTATTTT.

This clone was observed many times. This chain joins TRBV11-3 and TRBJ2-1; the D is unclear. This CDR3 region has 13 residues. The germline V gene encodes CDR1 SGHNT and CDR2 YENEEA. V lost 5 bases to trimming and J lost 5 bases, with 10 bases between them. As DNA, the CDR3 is TGTGCCAGCAGCGCCCGGTTAGACAATGAGCAGTTCTTC. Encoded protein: CASSARLDNEQFF.

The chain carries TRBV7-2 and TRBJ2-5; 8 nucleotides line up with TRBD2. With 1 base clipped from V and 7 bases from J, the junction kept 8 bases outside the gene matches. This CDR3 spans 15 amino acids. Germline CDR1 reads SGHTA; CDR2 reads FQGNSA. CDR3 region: CASSLGLARGGTQYF. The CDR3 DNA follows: TGTGCCAGCAGCTTAGGCCTAGCTCGGGGGGGGACCCAGTACTTC.

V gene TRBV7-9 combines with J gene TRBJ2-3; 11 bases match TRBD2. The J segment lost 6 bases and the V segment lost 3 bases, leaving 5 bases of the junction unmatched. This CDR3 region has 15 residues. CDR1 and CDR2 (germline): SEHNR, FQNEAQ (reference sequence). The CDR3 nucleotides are TGTGCCAGCAGCTTTGCTAGCGGGGGGCTGGATACGCAGTATTTT. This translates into CASSFASGGLDTQYF.

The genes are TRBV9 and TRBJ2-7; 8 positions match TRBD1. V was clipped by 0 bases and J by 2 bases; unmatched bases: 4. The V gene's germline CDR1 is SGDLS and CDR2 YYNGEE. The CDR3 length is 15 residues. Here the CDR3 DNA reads TGTGCCAGCAGCGTAGACCCGGGACAGGCCTACGAGCAGTACTTC. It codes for CASSVDPGQAYEQYF.

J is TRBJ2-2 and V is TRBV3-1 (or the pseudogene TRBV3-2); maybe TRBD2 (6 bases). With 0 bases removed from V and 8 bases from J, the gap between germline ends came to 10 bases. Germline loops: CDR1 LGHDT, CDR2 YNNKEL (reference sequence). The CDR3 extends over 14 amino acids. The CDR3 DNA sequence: TGTGCCAGCAGCCAAGACATGGGAGGTGGGGAGCTGTTTTTT. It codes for CASSQDMGGGELFF.

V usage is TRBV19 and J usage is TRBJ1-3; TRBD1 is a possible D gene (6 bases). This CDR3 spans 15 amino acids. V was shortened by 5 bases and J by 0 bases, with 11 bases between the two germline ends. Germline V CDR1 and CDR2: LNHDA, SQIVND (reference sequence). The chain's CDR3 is CASSQGRNSGNTIYF. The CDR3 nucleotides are TGTGCCAGTAGTCAGGGGCGCAACTCTGGAAACACCATATATTTT.

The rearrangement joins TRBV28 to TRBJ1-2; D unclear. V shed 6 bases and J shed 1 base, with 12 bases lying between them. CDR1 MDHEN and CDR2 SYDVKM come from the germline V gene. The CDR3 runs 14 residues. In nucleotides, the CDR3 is TGTGCCAGCAGACTAGACGGAGATAACTATGGCTACACCTTC. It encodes CASRLDGDNYGYTF.

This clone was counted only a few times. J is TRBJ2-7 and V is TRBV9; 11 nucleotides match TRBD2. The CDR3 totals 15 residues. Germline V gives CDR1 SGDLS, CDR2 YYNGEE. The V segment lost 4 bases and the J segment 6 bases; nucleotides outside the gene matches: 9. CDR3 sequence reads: CASSRTLAGGGEQYF. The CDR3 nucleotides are TGTGCCAGCAGCCGGACTCTAGCGGGAGGAGGCGAGCAGTACTTC.

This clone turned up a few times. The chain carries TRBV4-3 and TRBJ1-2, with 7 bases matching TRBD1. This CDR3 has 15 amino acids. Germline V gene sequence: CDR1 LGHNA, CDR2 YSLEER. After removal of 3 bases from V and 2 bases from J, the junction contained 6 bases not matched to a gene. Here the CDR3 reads CASSHSDRANYGYTF. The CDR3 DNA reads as TGCGCCAGCAGCCATTCTGACAGGGCGAACTATGGCTACACCTTC.

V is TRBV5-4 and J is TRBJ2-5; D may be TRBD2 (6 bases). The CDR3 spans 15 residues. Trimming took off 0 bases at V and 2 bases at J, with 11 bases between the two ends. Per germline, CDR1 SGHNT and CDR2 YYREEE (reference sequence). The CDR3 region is CASSLDRDSQETQYF. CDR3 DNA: TGTGCCAGCAGCTTGGACCGGGACTCTCAAGAGACCCAGTACTTC. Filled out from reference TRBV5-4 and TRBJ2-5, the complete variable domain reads ETGVTQSPTHLIKTRGQQVTLRCSSQSGHNTVSWYQQALGQGPQFIFQYYREEENGRGNFPPRFSGLQFPNYSSELNVNALELDDSALYLCASSLDRDSQETQYFGPGTRLLVL.

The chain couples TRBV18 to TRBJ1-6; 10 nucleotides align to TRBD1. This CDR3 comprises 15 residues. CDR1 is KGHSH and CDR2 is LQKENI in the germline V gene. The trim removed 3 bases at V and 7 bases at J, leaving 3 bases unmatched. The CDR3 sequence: CASSPGTGVNSPLHF. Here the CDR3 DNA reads TGTGCCAGCTCACCCGGGACAGGGGTCAATTCACCCCTCCACTTT.

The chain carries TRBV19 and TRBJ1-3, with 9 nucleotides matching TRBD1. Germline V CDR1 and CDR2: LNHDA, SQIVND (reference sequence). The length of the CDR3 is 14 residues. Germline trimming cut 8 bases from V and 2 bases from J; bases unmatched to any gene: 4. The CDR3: CASGDRVPGNTIYF. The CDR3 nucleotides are TGTGCCAGTGGGGACAGGGTCCCTGGAAACACCATATATTTT.